Sequencing of this T cell receptor (beta chain) was carried out in a study of shared clonotypes between healthy human individuals. Study at large: Each donor had three CD4 naive, three CD4 memory, two CD8 naive and one CD8 memory plate.

As handled by the study authors: Junction-only immunoSEQ sequences carried no quality scores, so filtering differed. Measured with immunoSEQ multiplex PCR; TCRdb has only the in-frame clones, and not every one. V, J and clone size are those of that table, while D and trimming were read from the DNA. The data contain approximately 980,000 clones, roughly 72% of them seen just once; the ten biggest clones take up around 1.4%. The germline V gene has CDR1 SGHVS and CDR2 FQNEAQ. This CDR3 is 16 amino acids long. Trimming took 0 bases from V and 1 from J, leaving 12 bases between them. Sequenced sample: memory CD4+ T cells sorted from blood. The subset is: CD45RA-negative fraction. The sequence derives from a man aged 18 to 29 in good health. The V call is TRBV7-8, the J call TRBJ1-1; D gene uncertain. The CDR3 coding sequence is TGTGCCAGCAGCTTAGCGACGGTGCCACGGAACACTGAAGCTTTCTTT. This sequence encodes CASSLATVPRNTEAFF.